Listed below are T cell receptor beta chains from one sample, sequenced in a study of cytomegalovirus exposure and HLA in healthy donors. The table came from immunoSEQ multiplex PCR; TCRdb's copy has only in-frame clones and leaves some out. The data show about 120,000 clones, approximately 80% seen once. The specimen sequenced was PBMCs. These receptor sequences come from a man in his thirties or forties in good health and CMV-seropositive. Both conserved end residues are part of each CDR3.

TRBV11-2,TRBJ1-2,CASSLYGNGYTF
TRBV7-6,TRBJ2-7,CASSLLLAASPHEQYF
TRBV2,TRBJ2-1,CASRHRDAEQFF
TRBV5-1,TRBJ2-2,CASSPLEQVPTGELFF
TRBV7-9,TRBJ1-1,CASWGGGRTEAFF
TRBV9,TRBJ1-2,CASSGTSGNWGYTF
TRBV7-9,TRBJ2-5,CASSLTGGEAKTQYF
TRBV7-2,TRBJ1-4,CASSLQGTTNEKLFF
TRBV7-9,TRBJ2-1,CASSFTSSYNEQFF
TRBV4-3,TRBJ2-4,CASSRDRAGIAKNIQYF
TRBV21-1,TRBJ1-6,CASFPGDTGAPLHF
TRBV7-2,TRBJ1-1,CASSAQGVLNTEAFF
TRBV11-1,TRBJ2-5,CASSLAGALAEKQYF
TRBV9,TRBJ2-7,CASSATGSVYEQYF
TRBV5-1,TRBJ2-2,CASSSQGGTGELFF
TRBV9,TRBJ2-2,CASSRGVVAGAGELFF
TRBV28,TRBJ2-5,CASSYTSGQETQYF
TRBV28,TRBJ2-3,CASTSPDTQYF
TRBV5-1,TRBJ2-3,CASSLSGGIDTQYF
TRBV7-9,TRBJ2-3,CSSSLTGWRGNTDTQYF
TRBV30,TRBJ2-1,CVWGSAGRDYNEQFF
TRBV9,TRBJ2-5,CASSVSSGGRASQYF
TRBV10-2,TRBJ2-1,CASNQFAYNEQFF
TRBV19,TRBJ2-5,CASSRDRGSGSETQYF
TRBV25-1,TRBJ2-1,CASRPALTSGGAGEQFF
TRBV19,TRBJ1-3,CASSMRDVGEAAGNTIYF
TRBV6-5,TRBJ2-7,CASSYSSPSYEQYF
TRBV27,TRBJ1-1,CASSPVEGNTEAFF
TRBV30,TRBJ1-1,CAWSTGQGAEAFF
TRBV11-3,TRBJ2-7,CASSPGTGIYEQYF